What follows describes a single T cell receptor beta chain. The sample holds other DNA sequences that translate to the same CDR3. In the original analysis: Amplification with reference gene primers provided the estimates of nucleated cell counts. Repertoires were generated with immunoSEQ multiplex PCR, while TCRdb's copy carries only in-frame clones and drops some. That table supplies the V and J calls and clone size; D and trimming were determined from the DNA. Here the sample spans roughly 260,000 clones, 70% to 90% being singletons. These data are taken from a study of blood T cell repertoires in COVID-19. In the study overall: Collection of acute and convalescent COVID-19 samples took place in the United States, Italy and Spain. T cells, B-cell-depleted T cells, or PBMCs provided the cDNA or gDNA that served as material.

V was trimmed by 7 bases and J by 1 base, leaving 6 bases between them. CDR1 and CDR2 (germline): MDHEN, SYDVKM. CDR3 size: 12 residues. The sequencing sample was made of peripheral blood. The chain uses TRBV28 and TRBJ2-3; a weak D match, TRBD2 (6 bases). The origin of this receptor is a woman between 45 and 60 years old with acute or convalescent COVID-19. The CDR3 sequence: CASTGGTDTQYF. The CDR3 coding sequence is TGTGCCAGCACGGGGGGCACAGATACGCAGTATTTT.